The present TCR beta chain was sequenced within a study of OX40 agonist ivuxolimab in advanced cancers. Here immunoSEQ multiplex PCR was the method, and the copy in TCRdb shows in-frame clones only, minus some. The repertoire has 60,000 or so clones, more than 70% of them found once; the top ten carry 5.2%. V was shortened by 8 bases and J by 0 bases, with 13 bases between the two germline ends. CDR1 is MNHNS and CDR2 is SASEGT in the germline V gene. CDR3 length equals 14 residues. The sequenced sample was CD4+ or CD8+ T cells sorted from blood, obtained in a trial of the OX40 agonist ivuxolimab. The chain combines TRBV6-1 with TRBJ1-2, with D possibly being TRBD1 (5 bases). This receptor was obtained from an adult with an advanced solid tumor such as melanoma, head and neck, liver or kidney cancer. CDR3 residues: CASVLRGTNYGYTF. The DNA for the CDR3 is TGTGCCAGCGTATTGCGGGGGACTAACTATGGCTACACCTTC.